These 14 T cell receptor beta chains came from one sample sequenced in a study of blood T cells in healthy people across ages. Then a second PCR, running roughly 7 to 11 cycles, was carried out with a sample-barcoded 5' primer and a J-beta primer mix. MiXCR was run by TCRdb on the 5' RACE reads, yielding one entry per CDR3 protein. The sample carries hundreds of thousands of distinct CDR3 sequences, around half recorded once. Sequencing was done on a sample of blood. All receptors come from a woman in her sixties in good health.

This clonotype was recorded only once. The J gene is TRBJ1-1, the V gene TRBV28; 10 bases are a match to TRBD1. The CDR3 is 20 residues long. Losses at the gene ends were 4 bases for V and 1 base for J; bases not matched to a gene: 18. The germline CDR1 and CDR2 sequences are MDHEN and SYDVKM. The CDR3 loop is CASSSLSRQGAKYANTEAFF. In DNA, the CDR3 is TGTGCCAGCAGTTCCTTATCCCGACAGGGGGCCAAATACGCGAACACTGAAGCTTTCTTT.

This clonotype was recorded a few times. The chain couples TRBV9 to TRBJ2-3, with TRBD2 matching over 9 bases. The CDR3 totals 17 residues. From germline, CDR1 is SGDLS and CDR2 YYNGEE. With V trimmed by 1 base and J by 5 bases, 11 bases remained unmatched. CDR3 sequence reads: CASSVKSLGLALDTQYF. The DNA for the CDR3 is TGTGCCAGCAGCGTAAAGAGTCTGGGACTAGCTCTAGATACGCAGTATTTT.

In this sample, this clonotype turned up a few times. V and J are TRBV2 and TRBJ2-1; 7 bases agree with TRBD2. This CDR3 contains 14 residues. Unmatched junction bases numbered 6, after V lost 7 bases and J lost 3 bases. The V gene's germline CDR1 is SNHLY and CDR2 FYNNEI. The CDR3 coding sequence is TGTGCCAGCAACCTCGGGGGGAGCTACAATGAGCAGTTCTTC. It encodes CASNLGGSYNEQFF. Full variable domain (remainder filled in from reference TRBV2 and TRBJ2-1): EPEVTQTPSHQVTQMGQEVILRCVPISNHLYFYWYRQILGQKVEFLVSFYNNEISEKSEIFDDQFSVERPDGSNFTLKIRSTKLEDSAMYFCASNLGGSYNEQFFGPGTRLTVL.

V gene TRBV7-9 combines with J gene TRBJ2-1; 12 nucleotides align to TRBD2. The germline V gene encodes CDR1 SEHNR and CDR2 FQNEAQ (reference sequence). The CDR3 has 15 amino acids. V was clipped by 7 bases and J by 2 bases; unmatched bases: 3. The CDR3 loop is CASMTSGSPYNEQFF. The DNA of the CDR3 is TGTGCCAGCATGACTAGCGGGAGTCCCTACAATGAGCAGTTCTTC.

This clonotype showed up just a few times. The chain couples TRBV20-1 to TRBJ2-1, with 11 bases lining up with TRBD2. The length of the CDR3 is 13 residues. Germline-derived CDR1 and CDR2 are DFQATT and SNEGSKA (reference sequence). With 5 bases clipped from V and 4 bases from J, the junction kept 1 base outside the gene matches. As DNA, the CDR3 is TGCAGTGCTCGACTAGCGGGATACAATGAGCAGTTCTTC. This gives the protein CSARLAGYNEQFF.

This clonotype has only a few counts. The chain employs TRBV5-1 and TRBJ2-5; 7 positions agree with TRBD1. The CDR3 consists of 15 residues. Germline CDR1 and CDR2: SGHRS and YFSETQ. V trimming: 4 bases; J trimming: 5 bases; junction bases outside the gene matches: 11. CDR3: CASSTRQGLGETQYF. Here the CDR3 DNA reads TGCGCCAGCAGCACTAGACAGGGTCTCGGGGAGACCCAGTACTTC.

The rearrangement joins TRBV27 to TRBJ1-6; a possible D gene is TRBD1 (6 bases). The V end lost 3 bases, the J end lost 6 bases, and 24 bases lay between the germline ends. CDR3 length equals 19 residues. From germline, CDR1 is MNHEY and CDR2 SMNVEV (reference sequence). CDR3: CASSLDRPLLQGTNSPLHF. CDR3 bases: TGTGCCAGCAGTTTGGACCGGCCTCTATTACAGGGAACTAATTCACCCCTCCACTTT.

The gene calls are TRBV20-1 and TRBJ2-4, with TRBD1 identical over 9 bases. The closer fit of TRBJ2-7 to the DNA end suggests the J call may be wrong. Germline V gene sequence: CDR1 DFQATT, CDR2 SNEGSKA (reference sequence). The CDR3 is made up of 14 amino acids. For the CDR3, the DNA is TGCAGTGCAGGGGTAGGGACAGGGATACACGAGCAGTACTTC. Its protein is CSAGVGTGIHEQYF.

This chain links TRBV21-1 with TRBJ2-2; the D call of TRBD1 is as the table states it, not checked on the DNA. TRBV21-1 is shown as a pseudogene. This CDR3 comprises 18 residues. The CDR3 is CASTPDRSQYERGGELFF. DNA for the CDR3: TGTGCCAGCACCCCGGACAGGTCACAATACGAGAGAGGCGGGGAGCTGTTTTTT.

This clonotype appeared a few times. This chain links TRBV7-6 with TRBJ2-6; TRBD1 matches 8 bases. This CDR3 is built from 19 residues. The V gene's germline CDR1 is SGHVS and CDR2 FNYEAQ. J gave up 0 bases and V 5 bases, and 12 bases lay outside the gene matches. In nucleotides, the CDR3 is TGTGCCAGCAGCCCCTGGGAGACAGGGGACAACTCTGGGGCCAACGTCCTGACTTTC. It yields the protein CASSPWETGDNSGANVLTF.

The chain combines TRBV9 with TRBJ2-1; D perhaps matches TRBD1 (5 bases). The ends were cut back, 4 bases at V and 9 bases at J, with 14 bases in the middle. CDR3 length: 13 residues. Germline V CDR1 and CDR2: SGDLS, YYNGEE. The CDR3 loop reads CASSLTQGGEQFF. In DNA, the CDR3 is TGTGCCAGCAGCCTCACCCAGGGCGGTGAGCAGTTCTTC. Combining the CDR3 with reference TRBV9 and TRBJ2-1 gives the whole variable domain DSGVTQTPKHLITATGQRVTLRCSPRSGDLSVYWYQQSLDQGLQFLIQYYNGEERAKGNILERFSAQQFPDLHSELNLSSLELGDSALYFCASSLTQGGEQFFGPGTRLTVL.

The chain joins TRBV28 to TRBJ2-1; D perhaps matches TRBD1 (6 bases). Germline-derived CDR1 and CDR2 are MDHEN and SYDVKM. V gave up 4 bases and J gave up 2 bases, with 15 bases separating them. This CDR3 contains 16 residues. As DNA, the CDR3 is TGTGCCAGCAGTTCACAACGGACAGCTACCTACAATGAGCAGTTCTTC. It specifies CASSSQRTATYNEQFF.

The chain carries TRBV5-1 and TRBJ2-3; unclear D gene. Germline V gives CDR1 SGHRS, CDR2 YFSETQ. Trimming took off 5 bases at V and 3 bases at J, with 10 bases between the two ends. The CDR3 is 13 amino acids. The DNA of the CDR3 is TGCGCCAGCAGAGCCCAGAGGACAGATACGCAGTATTTT. Translation: CASRAQRTDTQYF.

The CDR3 nucleotides read TGCAGTGCTAGAGACGTCAGCGGGAGTAATTACGAGCAGTACTTC. Protein product: CSARDVSGSNYEQYF. The chain is built from TRBV20-1 and TRBJ2-7, with 8 bases matching TRBD2. The CDR3 totals 15 residues. The trim removed 0 bases at V and 4 bases at J, leaving 8 bases unmatched. The germline V gene has CDR1 DFQATT and CDR2 SNEGSKA (reference sequence).